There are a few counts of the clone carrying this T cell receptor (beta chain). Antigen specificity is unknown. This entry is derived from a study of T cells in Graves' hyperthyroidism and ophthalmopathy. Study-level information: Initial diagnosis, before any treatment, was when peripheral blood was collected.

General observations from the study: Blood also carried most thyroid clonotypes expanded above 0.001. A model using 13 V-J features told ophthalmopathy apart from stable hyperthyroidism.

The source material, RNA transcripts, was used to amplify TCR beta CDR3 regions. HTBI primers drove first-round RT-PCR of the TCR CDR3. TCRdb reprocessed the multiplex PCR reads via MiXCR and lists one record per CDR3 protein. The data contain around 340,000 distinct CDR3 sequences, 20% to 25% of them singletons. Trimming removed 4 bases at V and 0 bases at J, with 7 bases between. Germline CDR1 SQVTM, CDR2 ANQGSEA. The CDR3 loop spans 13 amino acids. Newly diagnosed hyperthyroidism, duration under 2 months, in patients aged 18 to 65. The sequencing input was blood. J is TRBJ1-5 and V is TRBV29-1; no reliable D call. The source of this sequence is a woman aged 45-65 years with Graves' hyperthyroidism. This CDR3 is CSVAGHSNQPQHF. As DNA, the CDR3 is TGCAGCGTTGCCGGGCATAGCAATCAGCCCCAGCATTTT.